This record concerns one TCR beta chain sequence. Only in-frame clones appear in the TCRdb table, and some are missing; sequencing was by immunoSEQ multiplex PCR. Counted here are approximately 150,000 clones, 65% to 85% occurring once; the ten biggest clones make up approximately 5.4%. With 5 bases removed from V and 7 bases from J, the gap between germline ends came to 11 bases. Germline loops: CDR1 MNHEY, CDR2 SVGEGT. The CDR3 runs to 12 residues. These data are taken from a study of blood T cell repertoires in COVID-19. This TCR came from a man aged 35 to 55 who had recovered from COVID-19. The gene calls are TRBV6-2 or TRBV6-3 and TRBJ1-1; a weak D match, TRBD1 (5 bases). Sequenced: PBMCs or T cells enriched from blood (not recorded which). In nucleotides, the CDR3 is TGTGCCAGCAGTAGATGGGGGGTTGAAGCTTTCTTT. It translates to CASSRWGVEAFF.